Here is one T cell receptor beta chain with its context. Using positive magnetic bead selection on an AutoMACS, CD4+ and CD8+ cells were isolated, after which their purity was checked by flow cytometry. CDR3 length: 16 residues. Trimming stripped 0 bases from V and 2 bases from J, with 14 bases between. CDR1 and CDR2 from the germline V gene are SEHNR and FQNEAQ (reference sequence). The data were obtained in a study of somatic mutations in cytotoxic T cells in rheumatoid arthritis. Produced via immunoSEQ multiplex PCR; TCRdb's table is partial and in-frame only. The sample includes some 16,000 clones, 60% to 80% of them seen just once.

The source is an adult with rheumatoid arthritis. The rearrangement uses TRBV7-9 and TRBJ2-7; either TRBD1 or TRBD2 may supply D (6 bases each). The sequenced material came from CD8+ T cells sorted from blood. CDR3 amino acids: CASSLAARGPPYEQYF. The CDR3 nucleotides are TGTGCCAGCAGCTTAGCGGCCCGGGGGCCTCCCTACGAGCAGTACTTC.